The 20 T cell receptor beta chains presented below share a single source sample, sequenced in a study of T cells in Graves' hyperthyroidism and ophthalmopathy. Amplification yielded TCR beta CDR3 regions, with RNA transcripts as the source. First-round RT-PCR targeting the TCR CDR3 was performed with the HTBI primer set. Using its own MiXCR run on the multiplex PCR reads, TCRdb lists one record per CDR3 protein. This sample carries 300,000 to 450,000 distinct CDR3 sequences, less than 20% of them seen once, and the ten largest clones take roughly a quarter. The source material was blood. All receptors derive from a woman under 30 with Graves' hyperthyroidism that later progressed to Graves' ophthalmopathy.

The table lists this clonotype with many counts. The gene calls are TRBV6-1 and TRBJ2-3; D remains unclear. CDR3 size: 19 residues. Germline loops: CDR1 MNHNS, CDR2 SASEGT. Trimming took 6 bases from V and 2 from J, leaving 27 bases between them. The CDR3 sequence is CASRTSWRGDSFNTDTQYF. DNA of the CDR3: TGTGCCAGCAGAACTTCATGGAGAGGCGATTCCTTCAACACAGATACGCAGTATTTT.

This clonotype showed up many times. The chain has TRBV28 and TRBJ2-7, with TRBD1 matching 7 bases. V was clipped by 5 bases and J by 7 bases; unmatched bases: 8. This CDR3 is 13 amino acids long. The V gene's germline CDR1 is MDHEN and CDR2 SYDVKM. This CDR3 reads CASSVTGVGEQYF. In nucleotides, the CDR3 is TGTGCCAGCAGTGTAACAGGGGTCGGGGAGCAGTACTTC.

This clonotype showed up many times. The CDR3: CAWTPDRAYEQYF. The CDR3 region has the DNA TGTGCCTGGACCCCCGACAGGGCCTACGAGCAGTACTTC. The chain has TRBV30 and TRBJ2-7, with TRBD1 matching over 7 bases. The germline CDR1 and CDR2 sequences are GTSNPN and SVGIG (reference sequence). The CDR3 has 13 amino acids. V dropped 4 bases and J dropped 2; count of bases not matched to a gene: 5.

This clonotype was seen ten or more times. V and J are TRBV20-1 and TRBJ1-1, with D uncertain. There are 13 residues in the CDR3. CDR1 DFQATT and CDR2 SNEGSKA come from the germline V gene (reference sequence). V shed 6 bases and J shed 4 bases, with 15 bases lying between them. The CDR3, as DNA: TGCAGTGCGCACGACGGAGCATTCACTGAAGCTTTCTTT. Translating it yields CSAHDGAFTEAFF.

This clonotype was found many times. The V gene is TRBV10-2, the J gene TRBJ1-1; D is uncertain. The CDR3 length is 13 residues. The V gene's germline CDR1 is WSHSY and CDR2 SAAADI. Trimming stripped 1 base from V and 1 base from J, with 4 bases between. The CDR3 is CASSEYKNTEAFF. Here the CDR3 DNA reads TGCGCCAGCAGTGAGTACAAGAACACTGAAGCTTTCTTT.

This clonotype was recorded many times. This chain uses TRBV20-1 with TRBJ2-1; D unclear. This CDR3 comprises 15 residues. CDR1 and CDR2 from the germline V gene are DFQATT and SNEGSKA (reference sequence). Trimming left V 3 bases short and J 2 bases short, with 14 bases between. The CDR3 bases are TGCAGTGCTAGCAGGACGCAACCCCCCTACAATGAGCAGTTCTTC. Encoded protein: CSASRTQPPYNEQFF.

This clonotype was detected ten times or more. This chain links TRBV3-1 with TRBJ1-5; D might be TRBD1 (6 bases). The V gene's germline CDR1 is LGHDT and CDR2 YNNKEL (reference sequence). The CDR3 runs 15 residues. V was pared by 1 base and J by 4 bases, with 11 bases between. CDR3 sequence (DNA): TGTGCCAGCAGCCAAGGGACAGCGCTTAATCAGCCCCAGCATTTT. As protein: CASSQGTALNQPQHF.

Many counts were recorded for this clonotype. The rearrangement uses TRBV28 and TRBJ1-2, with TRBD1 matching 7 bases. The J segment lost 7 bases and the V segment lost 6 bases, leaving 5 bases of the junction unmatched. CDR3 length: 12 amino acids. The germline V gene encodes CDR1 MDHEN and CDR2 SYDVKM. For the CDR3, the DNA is TGTGCCAGCAGCCAAAGACAGGGTGGCTACACCTTC. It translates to CASSQRQGGYTF.

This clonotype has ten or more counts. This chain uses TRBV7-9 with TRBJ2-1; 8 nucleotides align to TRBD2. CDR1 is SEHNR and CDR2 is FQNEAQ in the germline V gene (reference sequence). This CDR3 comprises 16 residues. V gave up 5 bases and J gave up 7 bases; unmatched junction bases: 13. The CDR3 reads CASSGAGTREWNEQFF. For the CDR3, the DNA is TGTGCCAGCAGCGGGGCCGGGACTAGGGAATGGAATGAGCAGTTCTTC.

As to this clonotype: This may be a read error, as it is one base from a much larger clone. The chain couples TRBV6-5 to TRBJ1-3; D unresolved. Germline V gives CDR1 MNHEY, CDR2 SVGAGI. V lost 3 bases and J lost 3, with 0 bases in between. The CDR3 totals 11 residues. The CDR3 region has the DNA TGTGCCAGCAGTTATGGAAACACCATATATTTT. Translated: CASSYGNTIYF.

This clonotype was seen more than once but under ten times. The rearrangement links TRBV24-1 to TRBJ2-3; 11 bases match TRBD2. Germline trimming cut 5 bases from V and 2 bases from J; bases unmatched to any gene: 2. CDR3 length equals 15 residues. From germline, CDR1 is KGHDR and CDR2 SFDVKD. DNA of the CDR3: TGTGCCACCAGTGTTAGCGGGAGGGCCACAGATACGCAGTATTTT. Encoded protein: CATSVSGRATDTQYF.

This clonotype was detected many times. The CDR3 DNA is TGTGCCAGCAGCACAGGGTGGCAAGAGACCCAGTACTTC. It specifies CASSTGWQETQYF. The V gene is TRBV27, the J gene TRBJ2-5; D perhaps matches TRBD1 (6 bases). Trimming stripped 6 bases from V and 2 bases from J, with 10 bases between. Germline values: CDR1 MNHEY, CDR2 SMNVEV (reference sequence). CDR3 length: 13 amino acids.

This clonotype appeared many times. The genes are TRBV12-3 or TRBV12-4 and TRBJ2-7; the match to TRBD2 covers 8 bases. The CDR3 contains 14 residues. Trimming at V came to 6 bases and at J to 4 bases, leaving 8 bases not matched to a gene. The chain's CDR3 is CASSALGGGYEQYF. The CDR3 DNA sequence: TGTGCCAGCAGCGCCCTCGGGGGGGGATACGAGCAGTACTTC.

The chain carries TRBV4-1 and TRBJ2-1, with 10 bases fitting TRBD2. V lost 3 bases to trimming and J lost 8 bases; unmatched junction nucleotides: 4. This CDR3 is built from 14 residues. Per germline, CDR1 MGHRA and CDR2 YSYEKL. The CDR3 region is CASSQASGRYEQFF. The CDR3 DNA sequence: TGCGCCAGCAGCCAGGCTAGCGGGAGATATGAGCAGTTCTTC.

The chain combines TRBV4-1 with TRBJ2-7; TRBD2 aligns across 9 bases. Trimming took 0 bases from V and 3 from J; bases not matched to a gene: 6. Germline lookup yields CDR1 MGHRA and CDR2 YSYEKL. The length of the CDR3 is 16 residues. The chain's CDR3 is CASSQDMLAGYYEQYF. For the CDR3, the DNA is TGCGCCAGCAGCCAAGACATGCTAGCGGGATACTACGAGCAGTACTTC.

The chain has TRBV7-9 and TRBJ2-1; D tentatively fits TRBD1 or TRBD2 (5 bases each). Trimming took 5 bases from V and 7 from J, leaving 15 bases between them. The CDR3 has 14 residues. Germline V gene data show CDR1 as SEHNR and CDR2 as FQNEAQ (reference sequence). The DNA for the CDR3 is TGTGCCAGCAGCAGCTTGAGGGGTGGGAATGAGCAGTTCTTC. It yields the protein CASSSLRGGNEQFF.

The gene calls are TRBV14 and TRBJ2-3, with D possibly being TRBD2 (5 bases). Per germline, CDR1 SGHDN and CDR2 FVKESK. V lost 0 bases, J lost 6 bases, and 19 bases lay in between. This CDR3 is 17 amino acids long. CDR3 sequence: CASSQDRSGFRRDTQYF. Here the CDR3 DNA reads TGTGCCAGCAGCCAAGATCGTTCGGGTTTCCGGAGGGATACGCAGTATTTT.

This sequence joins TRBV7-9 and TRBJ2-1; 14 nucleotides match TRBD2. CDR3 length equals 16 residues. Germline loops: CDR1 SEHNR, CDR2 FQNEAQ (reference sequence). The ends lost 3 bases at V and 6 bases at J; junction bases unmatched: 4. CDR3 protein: CASSFLTSGRANEQFF. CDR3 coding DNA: TGTGCCAGCAGCTTCCTGACTAGCGGGAGGGCCAATGAGCAGTTCTTC.

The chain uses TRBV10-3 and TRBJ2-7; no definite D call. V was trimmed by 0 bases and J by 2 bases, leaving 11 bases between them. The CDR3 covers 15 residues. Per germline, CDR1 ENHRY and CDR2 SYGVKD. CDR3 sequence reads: CAISESGPPTYEQYF. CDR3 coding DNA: TGTGCCATCAGTGAGTCCGGGCCACCTACCTACGAGCAGTACTTC.

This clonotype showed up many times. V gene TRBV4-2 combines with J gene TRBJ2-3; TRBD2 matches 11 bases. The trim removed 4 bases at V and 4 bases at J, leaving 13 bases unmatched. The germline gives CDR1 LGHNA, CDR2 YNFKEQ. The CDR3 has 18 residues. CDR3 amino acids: CASSPSLTSGMGSDTQYF. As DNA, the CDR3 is TGTGCCAGCAGCCCCTCTTTGACTAGCGGGATGGGGTCAGATACGCAGTATTTT.